Below are 30 T cell receptor beta chains sequenced from a single sample in a study of T cell clones after liver transplantation. Sequencing used immunoSEQ multiplex PCR; TCRdb keeps in-frame clones, though not all of them. The table records some 57,000 clones, over 60% of them present only once. The material sequenced was CD4+ T cells from blood, taken at the 22-month timepoint. The receptors were sampled from a human patient who received a liver transplant. The T cells may come from the graft donor.

This clone has just a few counts. This sequence joins TRBV5-4 and TRBJ2-2, with D unresolved. Trimming shortened V by 1 base and J by 3 bases, and 7 bases separated the two germline ends. This CDR3 has 14 amino acids. CDR1 and CDR2 (germline): SGHNT, YYREEE (reference sequence). CDR3 DNA sequence: TGTGCCAGCAGCTTGACACAGTACACCGGGGAGCTGTTTTTT. Its protein is CASSLTQYTGELFF.

V and J are TRBV11-2 and TRBJ2-7, with 10 bases lining up with TRBD1. The CDR3 loop spans 16 amino acids. Germline V gene sequence: CDR1 SGHAT, CDR2 FQNNGV. Trimming at V came to 5 bases and at J to 3 bases, leaving 10 bases not matched to a gene. CDR3 region: CASSPTGGAEDYEQYF. The CDR3 DNA follows: TGTGCCAGCAGCCCGACAGGGGGCGCAGAGGACTACGAGCAGTACTTC.

The chain recombines TRBV19 with TRBJ2-7; the match to TRBD1 covers 10 bases. V was clipped by 5 bases and J by 2 bases; unmatched bases: 6. Germline CDR1 LNHDA, CDR2 SQIVND (reference sequence). This CDR3 has 15 amino acids. The CDR3 DNA reads TGTGCCAGTAGTCTGGGCGGACAGGGGGCCTACGAGCAGTACTTC. Translation: CASSLGGQGAYEQYF.

This clone was found a few times. This chain connects TRBV9 to TRBJ2-2; D possibly corresponds to TRBD1 (6 bases). CDR1 and CDR2 from the germline V gene are SGDLS and YYNGEE. The V and J ends lost 2 bases and 6 bases respectively, with 20 bases between them. The CDR3 length is 17 residues. The chain's CDR3 is CASSVGQSSTRAGELFF. The CDR3 DNA reads TGTGCCAGCAGCGTTGGACAGTCGAGCACGCGGGCCGGGGAGCTGTTTTTT.

The chain couples TRBV5-1 to TRBJ2-7; 12 positions match TRBD2. The CDR3 length is 16 residues. Per germline, CDR1 SGHRS and CDR2 YFSETQ. V trimming: 4 bases; J trimming: 9 bases; junction bases outside the gene matches: 14. In DNA, the CDR3 is TGCGCCAGCAGCCCGAGTCTAGCGGGGGGGCCGAATGCGCAGTACTTC. It codes for CASSPSLAGGPNAQYF.

This clone was seen a single time. The gene calls are TRBV6-5 and TRBJ2-7; 12 nucleotides agree with TRBD1. The CDR3 spans 14 residues. After removal of 4 bases from V and 5 bases from J, the junction contained 3 bases not matched to a gene. CDR1 and CDR2 (germline): MNHEY, SVGAGI. Written as DNA, the CDR3 is TGTGCCAGCAGTTCGGGGGACAGGGGGCACGAGCAGTACTTC. This gives the protein CASSSGDRGHEQYF.

The chain is built from TRBV9 and TRBJ1-6, with 8 bases that match TRBD1. Germline V gene sequence: CDR1 SGDLS, CDR2 YYNGEE. This CDR3 comprises 17 residues. Trimming at V came to 0 bases and at J to 7 bases, leaving 9 bases not matched to a gene. The CDR3 protein is CASSVAAAGGENSPLHF. CDR3 sequence (DNA): TGTGCCAGCAGCGTAGCCGCGGCAGGGGGCGAGAATTCACCCCTCCACTTT. The full variable domain, in which reference TRBV9 and TRBJ1-6 provide the parts outside the CDR3, is DSGVTQTPKHLITATGQRVTLRCSPRSGDLSVYWYQQSLDQGLQFLIQYYNGEERAKGNILERFSAQQFPDLHSELNLSSLELGDSALYFCASSVAAAGGENSPLHFGNGTRLTVT.

The chain employs TRBV5-6 and TRBJ1-1; TRBD1 aligns across 8 bases. Germline loops: CDR1 SGHDT, CDR2 YYEEEE. V trimming: 4 bases; J trimming: 6 bases; junction bases outside the gene matches: 2. The CDR3 consists of 12 residues. CDR3 amino acids: CASSQDRAEAFF. The DNA for the CDR3 is TGTGCCAGCAGCCAGGACAGGGCTGAAGCTTTCTTT.

The chain uses TRBV11-3 and TRBJ1-6; the D is unclear. The CDR3 length is 16 residues. V gave up 0 bases and J gave up 0 bases, with 6 bases separating them. Germline CDR1 is SGHNT and CDR2 is YENEEA. CDR3 DNA sequence: TGTGCCAGCAGCTTAGATTGCAGCTCCTATAATTCACCCCTCCACTTT. Translation gives CASSLDCSSYNSPLHF.

This clone was seen just once. This chain uses TRBV30 with TRBJ1-4; D might be TRBD1 (5 bases). Deletions cut 5 bases from V and 7 bases from J, with 11 bases between. Germline V gene data show CDR1 as GTSNPN and CDR2 as SVGIG (reference sequence). The CDR3 covers 12 residues. The CDR3 reads CAWRVGGEKLFF. CDR3 DNA sequence: TGTGCCTGGCGCGTGGGGGGTGAAAAACTGTTTTTT.

This chain connects TRBV28 to TRBJ2-3, with a tentative D call TRBD2 (6 bases). This CDR3 spans 14 amino acids. Trimming shortened V by 1 base and J by 3 bases, and 8 bases separated the two germline ends. The germline V gene has CDR1 MDHEN and CDR2 SYDVKM. The CDR3: CASSLYGGTDTQYF. CDR3 DNA sequence: TGTGCCAGCAGTTTATACGGGGGAACAGATACGCAGTATTTT.

The gene calls are TRBV6-1 and TRBJ1-2; possible D gene TRBD1, 5 bases. V dropped 8 bases and J dropped 4 bases, with 14 bases sitting between them. The CDR3 is 13 amino acids. Per germline, CDR1 MNHNS and CDR2 SASEGT. The chain's CDR3 is CASGDSPSYGYTF. In DNA, the CDR3 is TGTGCCAGCGGAGACAGTCCGTCCTATGGCTACACCTTC.

The chain is built from TRBV28 and TRBJ2-7, with D perhaps assigned TRBD1 or TRBD2 (7 bases each). Germline V CDR1 and CDR2: MDHEN, SYDVKM. The CDR3 contains 13 residues. V lost 8 bases and J lost 3, with 14 bases in between. This CDR3 is CASLGGDSYEQYF. The CDR3 coding sequence is TGTGCCAGCCTAGGGGGGGACAGCTACGAGCAGTACTTC.

The V and J genes are TRBV27 and TRBJ2-3; 7 nucleotides line up with TRBD2. V trimming: 2 bases; J trimming: 5 bases; junction bases outside the gene matches: 7. This CDR3 has 15 residues. Germline loops: CDR1 MNHEY, CDR2 SMNVEV (reference sequence). The CDR3 DNA reads as TGTGCCAGCAGTTTACGGGGGGTCTTTGGAGATACGCAGTATTTT. Its protein is CASSLRGVFGDTQYF.

The genes are TRBV9 and TRBJ1-2; TRBD1 aligns across 11 bases. V lost 2 bases to trimming and J lost 4 bases; unmatched junction nucleotides: 10. CDR3 length: 17 amino acids. Per germline, CDR1 SGDLS and CDR2 YYNGEE. CDR3 nucleotides: TGTGCCAGCAGCGTTGGGACAGGGGGGACTGGTGCCTATGGCTACACCTTC. As protein: CASSVGTGGTGAYGYTF.

CDR3: CASSVGVGDGYTF. The CDR3 DNA sequence: TGTGCCAGCAGCGTGGGAGTTGGGGATGGCTACACCTTC. The V call is TRBV9, the J call TRBJ1-2; no clear D gene. The germline V gene encodes CDR1 SGDLS and CDR2 YYNGEE. The CDR3 has 13 residues. V shed 2 bases and J shed 6 bases, with 11 bases lying between them. The full variable domain, completed using reference TRBV9 and TRBJ1-2, is DSGVTQTPKHLITATGQRVTLRCSPRSGDLSVYWYQQSLDQGLQFLIQYYNGEERAKGNILERFSAQQFPDLHSELNLSSLELGDSALYFCASSVGVGDGYTFGSGTRLTVV.

The V gene is TRBV7-9, the J gene TRBJ1-2; no firm D call. Germline V gene sequence: CDR1 SEHNR, CDR2 FQNEAQ (reference sequence). V was pared by 5 bases and J by 7 bases, with 14 bases between. The CDR3 loop spans 13 amino acids. For the CDR3, the DNA is TGTGCCAGCAGCCCGGACGGGCGGGGTGGCTACACCTTC. It is translated as CASSPDGRGGYTF.

This chain connects TRBV5-8 to TRBJ1-5; TRBD1 aligns across 7 bases. The CDR3 runs 17 residues. The J segment lost 0 bases and the V segment lost 2 bases, leaving 8 bases of the junction unmatched. The germline V gene encodes CDR1 SGHTS and CDR2 YDEGEE. The CDR3 coding sequence is TGTGCCAGCAGCTTCGCGACAGGGAGATATAGCAATCAGCCCCAGCATTTT. It specifies CASSFATGRYSNQPQHF.

This sequence joins TRBV15 and TRBJ1-5; D unclear. The V end was cut by 0 bases, the J end by 7 bases, with 10 bases between. The V gene's germline CDR1 is LNHNV and CDR2 YYDKDF (reference sequence). This CDR3 region has 14 residues. The CDR3, as DNA: TGTGCCACCAGCAGAGAACGACTGGGACAGCCCCAGCATTTT. As protein: CATSRERLGQPQHF.

The V call is TRBV28, the J call TRBJ2-1; D gene unclear. The V gene lost 5 bases and the J gene lost 1 base, with 15 bases spanning the gap. Germline CDR1 is MDHEN and CDR2 is SYDVKM. The CDR3 sequence is 16 residues long. The CDR3 coding sequence is TGTGCCAGCAGTGCTGGATTTATAGCTTCCTACAATGAGCAGTTCTTC. This encodes CASSAGFIASYNEQFF. The variable domain in full, with the rest retrieved from reference TRBV28 and TRBJ2-1, is DVKVTQSSRYLVKRTGEKVFLECVQDMDHENMFWYRQDPGLGLRLIYFSYDVKMKEKGDIPEGYSVSREKKERFSLILESASTNQTSMYLCASSAGFIASYNEQFFGPGTRLTVL.

The J gene is TRBJ2-4, the V gene TRBV28, with D tentatively TRBD1 (5 bases). Trimming pared 5 bases from V and 0 bases from J, leaving 11 bases between. Germline lookup yields CDR1 MDHEN and CDR2 SYDVKM. The CDR3 runs to 15 residues. CDR3 protein: CASSGALQAKNIQYF. The DNA of the CDR3 is TGTGCCAGCAGTGGGGCCCTCCAAGCCAAAAACATTCAGTACTTC.

This clone was counted between two and nine times. This chain connects TRBV14 to TRBJ2-3; D is unresolved. The CDR3 runs 15 residues. CDR1 and CDR2 from the germline V gene are SGHDN and FVKESK. The ends were cut back, 1 base at V and 6 bases at J, with 14 bases in the middle. DNA for the CDR3: TGTGCCAGCAGCCAAGCCGCCTATGGATCTGATACGCAGTATTTT. It codes for CASSQAAYGSDTQYF.

The chain carries TRBV19 and TRBJ1-2, with D unclear. Between the trimmed V and J ends, which lost 1 base and 3 bases, there was a span of 15 bases. The CDR3 runs 16 residues. Per the germline V gene, CDR1 is LNHDA and CDR2 is SQIVND (reference sequence). The CDR3 DNA reads TGTGCCAGTAGTATAGCCCGGGTCTCCGGCGACTATGGCTACACCTTC. Translating it yields CASSIARVSGDYGYTF.

The CDR3: CASSSNRDRGGVGKSPLHF. CDR3 coding DNA: TGTGCCAGCAGTTCCAACCGGGACAGGGGAGGGGTAGGGAAATCACCCCTCCACTTT. The chain uses TRBV28 and TRBJ1-6, with TRBD1 matching 10 bases. The CDR3 length is 19 residues. V lost 4 bases and J lost 10; bases outside the gene matches: 19. Germline V gene data show CDR1 as MDHEN and CDR2 as SYDVKM.

This clone was observed a handful of times. V usage is TRBV10-2 and J usage is TRBJ1-1; possibly TRBD1 for D (5 bases). This CDR3 contains 13 residues. V was clipped by 4 bases and J by 4 bases, with 10 bases between them. Germline V gene lookup returns CDR1 WSHSY and CDR2 SAAADI. CDR3 residues: CASSGGRGTEAFF. The CDR3 nucleotides are TGCGCCAGCAGTGGAGGGAGGGGCACTGAAGCTTTCTTT.

There are a few counts of this clone. The chain recombines TRBV7-9 with TRBJ1-6; D call uncertain. Germline-derived CDR1 and CDR2 are SEHNR and FQNEAQ (reference sequence). The CDR3 contains 13 residues. The ends were cut back, 5 bases at V and 7 bases at J, with 9 bases in the middle. The CDR3 nucleotides are TGTGCCAGCAGCCTCCTTACCAATTCACCCCTCCACTTT. This sequence encodes CASSLLTNSPLHF.

This rearrangement joins TRBV15 to TRBJ1-4, with D possibly TRBD1 on 5 matching bases. Looked up from germline, CDR1 is LNHNV and CDR2 is YYDKDF (reference sequence). The CDR3 covers 15 residues. Trimming took off 0 bases at V and 8 bases at J, with 13 bases between the two ends. DNA for the CDR3: TGTGCCACCAGCAGAGATGGGGGACCACAGGAAAAACTGTTTTTT. Translated: CATSRDGGPQEKLFF.

V is TRBV18 and J is TRBJ2-3; 8 bases are a match to TRBD2. J gave up 5 bases and V 3 bases, and 10 bases lay outside the gene matches. The CDR3 consists of 16 residues. The germline CDR1 and CDR2 sequences are KGHSH and LQKENI. As DNA, the CDR3 is TGTGCCAGCTCACCGATGGTAGCGGGGCGGGGAGATACGCAGTATTTT. Translated, it gives CASSPMVAGRGDTQYF.

The chain combines TRBV6-5 with TRBJ2-2; D perhaps matches TRBD2 (7 bases). Per germline, CDR1 MNHEY and CDR2 SVGAGI. V lost 2 bases to trimming and J lost 5 bases, with 12 bases between them. This CDR3 is built from 15 residues. The CDR3 region is CASSYGGAWTGELFF. DNA for the CDR3: TGTGCCAGCAGTTACGGGGGGGCGTGGACCGGGGAGCTGTTTTTT.

V usage is TRBV28 and J usage is TRBJ1-1, with unresolved D. The V gene lost 6 bases and the J gene lost 1 base, with 3 bases spanning the gap. Germline values: CDR1 MDHEN, CDR2 SYDVKM. CDR3 size: 11 residues. The CDR3 here is CASRQNTEAFF. Written as DNA, the CDR3 is TGTGCCAGCAGGCAGAACACTGAAGCTTTCTTT.